This TCR beta chain appears in the sequencing data of a study of blood T cell repertoires in COVID-19. Overall study context: In each case, the material was cDNA or gDNA derived from T cells, B-cell-depleted T cells, or PBMCs.

With 6 bases removed from V and 1 base from J, the gap between germline ends came to 12 bases. Germline V CDR1 and CDR2: ENHRY, SYGVKD. CDR3 length equals 14 residues. Cohort allocation depended upon clinical history that participants reported. Cohort 3 donors counted as recovered after two negative PCRs, clearance, or resolved symptoms. Source study methods: Amplifying reference gene primers gave estimates of nucleated cell counts. Measured with immunoSEQ multiplex PCR; TCRdb has only the in-frame clones, and not every one. D and trimming come from the DNA, and the V and J calls and clone size come from that table. Found here are around 300,000 clones, 80% to 90% of them singletons; the top ten hold 2.4%.

The V call is TRBV10-3, the J call TRBJ1-1, with D possibly matching TRBD1 (5 bases). Sequencing was carried out using PBMCs or T cells enriched from blood (not recorded which). The sequence came from a woman aged 18-35 years who had recovered from COVID-19. The CDR3 is CAIRENQGNTEAFF. The CDR3 DNA follows: TGTGCCATCAGGGAGAATCAGGGGAACACTGAAGCTTTCTTT.